This T cell receptor (beta chain) was captured by sequencing in a study of blood T cell repertoires in COVID-19. Across the whole study: Material from acute and convalescent COVID-19 was sourced from the United States, Italy and Spain. T cells, B-cell-depleted T cells, or PBMCs provided the cDNA or gDNA that served as material.

How the authors handled the data: Counts of nucleated cells, estimated from reference gene primer amplification, were obtained. Profiling relied on immunoSEQ multiplex PCR, and the TCRdb table lists in-frame clones only, not all of them. For V, J and clone size, that table is used; D and trimming come from the DNA. The data contain roughly 180,000 clones, around 79% of them singletons. The CDR3 is 13 residues long. J lost 4 bases, V lost 7 bases, and 6 bases had no gene match. The sample comprised peripheral blood. The sequence was obtained from a man in his 60s with active or convalescent COVID-19. The chain joins TRBV12-3 or TRBV12-4 to TRBJ2-7; TRBD1 aligns across 8 bases. The CDR3 protein is CASKGTGSYEQYF. The CDR3 region has the DNA TGTGCCAGCAAGGGGACAGGATCTTACGAGCAGTACTTC.